Below, one TCR beta chain is given with its context. As yet, its antigen is unknown. Sequenced by immunoSEQ multiplex PCR; TCRdb stores in-frame clones only, minus some. The data contain about 390,000 clones, approximately 90% of them singletons. Noted treatment: approximately 18 received Ad26.COV2.S at low or high dose, single or two shots; 5 received placebo; per-sample allocation not given. Sampling was done on day 63 after the first vaccine or placebo injection. This sample stems from a study of Ad26.COV2.S vaccination and SARS-CoV-2 variants. Study-wide results and limits: After vaccination, reports described spike-specific CD8+ and CD4+ T cell responses as showing substantial breadth.

The CDR3 length is 15 residues. Unmatched junction bases numbered 6, after V lost 5 bases and J lost 5 bases. CDR1 and CDR2 from the germline V gene are SEHNR and FQNEAQ (reference sequence). This sequence originates from a person between 18 and 65 years old who received the Ad26.COV2.S COVID-19 vaccine or a placebo. The sample here was peripheral blood, taken in a trial of Ad26.COV2.S vaccine versus placebo. The chain carries TRBV7-9 and TRBJ1-6; 7 nucleotides align to TRBD1. The CDR3 sequence: CASSRGTEHNSPLHF. CDR3 coding DNA: TGTGCCAGCAGCCGAGGGACAGAACATAATTCACCCCTCCACTTT.